Given below is one T cell receptor (beta chain) in context. Its specificity is not known. One end of the junction does not line up with germline, which may come from a read error. A second PCR of roughly 7 to 11 cycles used a sample-barcoded 5' primer and a J-beta primer mix. Sequencing of every sample gave 2.5 million or more CDR3-containing paired-end reads. TCRdb redid the calling of the 5' RACE reads with MiXCR, one entry per CDR3 protein. The top ten clones hold approximately 17% of a sample with about 1 million distinct CDR3 sequences, under 55% of them seen once. The CDR3 is 13 amino acids. Germline CDR1 and CDR2: MNHEY and SVGEGT. The sample originates from a study of blood T cells in healthy people across ages. Whole-study findings and limits: It was not known whether donors were CMV positive (a possible confounder of expanded clonotype changes). TCR beta diversity correlated strongly with naive T cell percentage.

The source is a woman aged 60-75 years in good health. The gene calls are TRBV6-2 or TRBV6-3 and TRBJ2-1, with D possibly called TRBD1 or TRBD2 (5 bases each). The sample comprised blood. CDR3 residues: CAGSLSGRNEQFF. In DNA, the CDR3 is TGTGCCGGCAGTTTGTCGGGACGCAATGAGCAGTTCTTC.